This T cell receptor (beta chain) was identified in a study of T cells in Graves' hyperthyroidism and ophthalmopathy. General study results and limits: Blood also held most thyroid clonotypes expanded beyond 0.001.

Hyperthyroidism in the patients, aged 18 to 65, was newly diagnosed and under 2 months in duration. Exclusions: uncontrolled infection, other autoimmune disease, pregnancy, lactation. Clinical symptoms, serum thyroxine and TRAb, thyroid ultrasound and orbital computed tomography together formed the diagnostic basis. It was RNA transcripts that yielded the amplified TCR beta CDR3 regions. Carried out on the TCR CDR3, a first-round RT-PCR used the HTBI primer set. TCRdb reprocessed the multiplex PCR reads via MiXCR and lists one record per CDR3 protein. The table includes around 260,000 distinct CDR3 sequences, around 25% detected once. About this clonotype: The antigen remains unidentified.

CDR3 length equals 13 residues. Germline V CDR1 and CDR2: SGHVS, FQNEAQ. Deletions cut 5 bases from V and 4 bases from J, with 8 bases between. Sequencing input: blood. The chain combines TRBV7-8 with TRBJ2-2, with D uncertain. The TCR was taken from a man aged 40-49 years with Graves' hyperthyroidism that later progressed to Graves' ophthalmopathy. This CDR3 reads CASSGSITGELFF. The DNA for the CDR3 is TGTGCCAGCAGCGGATCTATCACCGGGGAGCTGTTTTTT. Using reference TRBV7-8 and TRBJ2-2 for the parts outside the CDR3, the full variable domain is GAGVSQSPRYKVAKRGQDVALRCDPISGHVSLFWYQQALGQGPEFLTYFQNEAQLDKSGLPSDRFFAERPEGSVSTLKIQRTQQEDSAVYLCASSGSITGELFFGEGSRLTVL.